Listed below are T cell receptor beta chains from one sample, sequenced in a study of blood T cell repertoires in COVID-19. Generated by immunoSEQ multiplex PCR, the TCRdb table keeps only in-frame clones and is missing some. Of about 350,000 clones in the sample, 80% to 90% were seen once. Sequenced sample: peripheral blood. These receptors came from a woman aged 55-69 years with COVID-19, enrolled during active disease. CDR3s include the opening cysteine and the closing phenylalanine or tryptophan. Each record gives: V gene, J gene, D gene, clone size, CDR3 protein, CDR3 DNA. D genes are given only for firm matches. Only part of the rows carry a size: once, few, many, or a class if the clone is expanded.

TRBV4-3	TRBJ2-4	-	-	CASSHLGGDIQYF	TGCGCCAGCAGCCACCTGGGGGGAGACATTCAGTACTTC
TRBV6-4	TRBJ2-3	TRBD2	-	CASSALAGGISTDTQYF	TGTGCCAGCAGTGCCTTAGCGGGGGGGATTAGCACAGATACGCAGTATTTT
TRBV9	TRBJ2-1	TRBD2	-	CASSGGTSGGNEQFF	TGTGCCAGCAGCGGTGGGACTAGCGGGGGCAATGAGCAGTTCTTC
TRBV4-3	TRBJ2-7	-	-	CASSQGHSWEQYF	TGCGCCAGCAGCCAAGGACACAGCTGGGAGCAGTACTTC
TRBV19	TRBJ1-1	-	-	CASIPGQNTEAFF	TGTGCCAGTATTCCGGGACAGAACACTGAAGCTTTCTTT
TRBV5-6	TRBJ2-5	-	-	CASSFFGRDQETQYF	TGTGCCAGCAGCTTTTTTGGCAGGGATCAGGAGACCCAGTACTTC
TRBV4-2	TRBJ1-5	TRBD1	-	CASSRGQGAGQPQHF	TGTGCCAGCAGCCGCGGACAGGGGGCCGGTCAGCCCCAGCATTTT
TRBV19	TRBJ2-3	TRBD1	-	CASSIETGPRASTDTQYF	TGTGCCAGTAGTATAGAGACAGGGCCGCGGGCTAGCACAGATACGCAGTATTTT
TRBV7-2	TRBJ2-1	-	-	CASSLPYPGYNEQFF	TGTGCCAGCAGCCTCCCCTATCCGGGGTACAATGAGCAGTTCTTC
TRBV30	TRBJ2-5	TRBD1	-	CAWREDRVRETQYF	TGTGCCTGGAGAGAGGACAGGGTACGAGAGACCCAGTACTTC
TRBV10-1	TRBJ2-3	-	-	CASSEGIAVCPDTQYF	TGCGCCAGCAGTGAGGGGATAGCGGTCTGTCCAGATACGCAGTATTTT
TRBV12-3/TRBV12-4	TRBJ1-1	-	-	CASSLGAGEAFF	TGTGCCAGCAGTTTAGGGGCAGGGGAAGCTTTCTTT
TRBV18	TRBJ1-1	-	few	CASSSGWDTEAFF	TGTGCCAGCTCCTCCGGGTGGGACACTGAAGCTTTCTTT
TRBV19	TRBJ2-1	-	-	CASSTAYNEQFF	TGTGCCAGTAGTACAGCCTACAATGAGCAGTTCTTC
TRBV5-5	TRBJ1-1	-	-	CASSLVGGLNTEAFF	TGTGCCAGCAGCCTCGTCGGGGGACTGAACACTGAAGCTTTCTTT
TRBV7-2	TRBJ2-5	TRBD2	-	CASSFGGGGETQYF	TGTGCCAGCAGCTTCGGGGGGGGAGGAGAGACCCAGTACTTC
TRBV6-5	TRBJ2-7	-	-	CASSYRGSYEQYF	TGTGCCAGCAGTTATAGGGGATCCTACGAGCAGTACTTC
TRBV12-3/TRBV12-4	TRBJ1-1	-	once	CASSSFGEAFF	TGTGCCAGCAGTTCCTTCGGTGAAGCTTTCTTT